The 11 T cell receptor beta chains listed next were all sequenced from one sample in a study of T cell responses to AZD1222 COVID-19 vaccine. The method was immunoSEQ multiplex PCR; TCRdb's version includes in-frame clones alone and lacks a portion of them. This repertoire shows roughly 120,000 clones, about 90% found once; its top ten account for 14%. Here the sequenced sample was peripheral blood, taken on day 0 of AZD1222 vaccination. All receptors come from an adult in good health.

The chain couples TRBV13 to TRBJ2-1; no firm D call. The CDR3 extends over 14 amino acids. The ends were cut back, 6 bases at V and 8 bases at J, with 17 bases in the middle. Germline CDR1 and CDR2: PRHDT and FYEKMQ (reference sequence). CDR3 sequence reads: CASSSKYRADEQFF. CDR3 sequence (DNA): TGTGCCAGCAGTTCCAAGTACCGCGCTGATGAGCAGTTCTTC.

This chain links TRBV5-6 with TRBJ1-3; no clear D gene. The germline CDR1 and CDR2 sequences are SGHDT and YYEEEE. V was cut by 6 bases and J by 2 bases, with 9 bases left in between. The CDR3 spans 13 residues. The CDR3 DNA reads TGTGCCAGCATGGTGGGCACTGGAAACACCATATATTTT. It encodes CASMVGTGNTIYF.

This chain uses TRBV19 with TRBJ2-7; D unresolved. The CDR3 spans 18 residues. Germline V gene sequence: CDR1 LNHDA, CDR2 SQIVND (reference sequence). V was trimmed by 1 base and J by 3 bases, leaving 22 bases between them. The CDR3 region has the DNA TGTGCCAGTAGTATAGTCTCCCCTTCGGCCTCAAGGGACTACGAGCAGTACTTC. Translating it yields CASSIVSPSASRDYEQYF.

This clone was seen a single time. The chain combines TRBV7-9 with TRBJ2-1; 8 nucleotides agree with TRBD2. With V trimmed by 5 bases and J by 2 bases, 5 bases remained unmatched. CDR1 is SEHNR, CDR2 FQNEAQ, per germline (reference sequence). The CDR3 totals 15 residues. The CDR3 region is CASSISGSTYNEQFF. As DNA, the CDR3 is TGTGCCAGCAGCATCAGCGGGAGCACCTACAATGAGCAGTTCTTC.

The chain joins TRBV4-3 to TRBJ2-6; D is unclear. The length of the CDR3 is 16 residues. V lost 0 bases and J 1 base, leaving 7 bases between the germline ends. Germline V lookup: CDR1 LGHNA, CDR2 YSLEER. CDR3 amino acids: CASSQDQGSGANVLTF. CDR3 sequence (DNA): TGCGCCAGCAGCCAAGATCAAGGGTCTGGGGCCAACGTCCTGACTTTC.

The genes are TRBV28 and TRBJ1-1; unclear D gene. Germline CDR1 and CDR2: MDHEN and SYDVKM. This CDR3 region has 14 residues. V was cut by 1 base and J by 5 bases, with 11 bases left in between. The CDR3 DNA reads as TGTGCCAGCAGTTTATTTCGGGCTAGTACTGAAGCTTTCTTT. Amino acids: CASSLFRASTEAFF. Combining the CDR3 with reference TRBV28 and TRBJ1-1 gives the whole variable domain DVKVTQSSRYLVKRTGEKVFLECVQDMDHENMFWYRQDPGLGLRLIYFSYDVKMKEKGDIPEGYSVSREKKERFSLILESASTNQTSMYLCASSLFRASTEAFFGQGTRLTVV.

In its sample, this clone was seen once. This chain uses TRBV3-1 (or the pseudogene TRBV3-2) with TRBJ1-2; D not resolved. This CDR3 has 13 amino acids. The germline V gene has CDR1 LGHDT and CDR2 YNNKEL (reference sequence). V lost 5 bases to trimming and J lost 4 bases, with 11 bases between them. The CDR3 protein is CASSESVRYGYTF. CDR3 bases: TGTGCCAGCAGCGAGAGCGTACGCTATGGCTACACCTTC.

This rearrangement joins TRBV4-3 to TRBJ1-3; D might be TRBD1 (5 bases). Deletions cut 1 base from V and 0 bases from J, with 13 bases between. This CDR3 contains 17 residues. From germline, CDR1 is LGHNA and CDR2 YSLEER. In nucleotides, the CDR3 is TGCGCCAGCAGCCAAGTAAAGGACGGGACCTCTGGAAACACCATATATTTT. It yields the protein CASSQVKDGTSGNTIYF.

The rearrangement links TRBV18 to TRBJ1-5; D possibly corresponds to TRBD1 (5 bases). Germline values: CDR1 KGHSH, CDR2 LQKENI. The CDR3 totals 13 residues. Trimming removed 2 bases from V and 13 bases from J, with 15 bases in between. For the CDR3, the DNA is TGTGCCAGCTCACCAGAGCGAGGGACTCCGCAGCATTTT. Encoded protein: CASSPERGTPQHF.

This chain uses TRBV27 with TRBJ1-1; possible D gene TRBD1, 5 bases. The ends were cut back, 1 base at V and 5 bases at J, with 11 bases in the middle. The CDR3 consists of 14 residues. Germline V gives CDR1 MNHEY, CDR2 SMNVEV (reference sequence). This chain's CDR3 is CASSLWAAGTEAFF. DNA of the CDR3: TGTGCCAGCAGTTTATGGGCGGCAGGGACTGAAGCTTTCTTT.

J is TRBJ1-1 and V is TRBV18; D is uncertain. This CDR3 is built from 15 residues. CDR1 is KGHSH and CDR2 is LQKENI in the germline V gene. Between the trimmed V and J ends, which lost 6 bases and 5 bases, there was a span of 19 bases. The CDR3 bases are TGTGCCAGCTCCGCCAGTGTGGTCGGGAGGACTGAAGCTTTCTTT. Translating it yields CASSASVVGRTEAFF.